The 10 T cell receptor delta chains given below trace back to one sample, sequenced in a study of Vδ1+ human thymocytes. Regarding the study as a whole: In the thymus, TRG and TRD repertoires looked highly polyclonal with Gaussian CDR3 lengths.

No antigen is known for these receptors. RNA was extracted from the cells and then reverse transcribed. Multiplex PCR used pooled V-gene forward primers and a constant-region reverse primer to amplify CDR3s. TCRdb redid the clone calls on the multiplex PCR reads with CATT. The table records roughly 76,000 delta-chain clones, 30% to 40% of them present only once. The sequenced material came from Vdelta1+ gamma-delta thymocytes from the thymus. Described subset: FACS-sorted CD3+ TCRalphabeta- TCRVdelta1+ TCRVdelta2- thymocytes. All receptors come from a boy in the first two years of life who had congenital heart surgery.

The chain is built from TRDV1 and TRDJ1; TRDD3 aligns across 8 bases. This CDR3 is built from 22 residues. Germline lookup yields CDR1 TSWWSYY and CDR2 QGS. V lost 0 bases to trimming and J lost 1 base; unmatched junction nucleotides: 22. Here the CDR3 reads CALGELSRGGGLHPIFTDKLIF. CDR3 bases: TGTGCTCTTGGGGAACTTTCTAGGGGTGGGGGATTACACCCGATTTTCACCGATAAACTCATCTTT.

Only a few counts were recorded for this clone. This chain links TRDV1 with TRDJ1, with TRDD3 matching 11 bases. J lost 5 bases, V lost 5 bases, and 28 bases had no gene match. The CDR3 is 22 residues long. Germline V gene sequence: CDR1 TSWWSYY, CDR2 QGS. The CDR3 protein is CALGKYLFPLLGDIYGSDKLIF. CDR3 DNA: TGTGCTCTTGGGAAATATTTATTCCCCTTACTGGGGGATATATATGGATCGGATAAACTCATCTTT.

V and J are TRDV1 and TRDJ1; 10 bases are a match to TRDD3. This CDR3 contains 18 residues. Trimming took 2 bases from V and 0 from J; bases not matched to a gene: 9. CDR1 is TSWWSYY and CDR2 is QGS in the germline V gene. The CDR3 DNA reads TGTGCTCTTGGGGAAGGCTGGGGGATAGATCCGTACACCGATAAACTCATCTTT. This sequence encodes CALGEGWGIDPYTDKLIF.

This chain uses TRDV1 with TRDJ1, with TRDD3 matching over 10 bases. Germline assignment: CDR1 TSWWSYY and CDR2 QGS. The CDR3 spans 21 residues. Trimming removed 2 bases from V and 4 bases from J; junction bases left unmatched: 22. As DNA, the CDR3 is TGTGCTCTTGGGGAAGTCGGACCCCAGGGTGGCTGGGGGATAAGGATCGATAAACTCATCTTT. This codes for CALGEVGPQGGWGIRIDKLIF.

With regard to this clone: This same CDR3 is encoded by further DNA sequences in the sample. The chain recombines TRDV1 with TRDJ1; TRDD3 agrees at 9 bases. J gave up 4 bases and V 0 bases, and 9 bases lay outside the gene matches. This CDR3 spans 17 amino acids. CDR1 TSWWSYY and CDR2 QGS come from the germline V gene. CDR3 sequence: CALGELRGDTWDDKLIF. The DNA of the CDR3 is TGTGCTCTTGGGGAACTACGAGGGGATACGTGGGACGATAAACTCATCTTT.

This clone has more than one count but fewer than ten. This chain uses TRDV1 with TRDJ1; 11 bases are shared with TRDD3. V shed 1 base, J shed 4 bases, and the junction held 23 bases outside the gene matches. Germline lookup yields CDR1 TSWWSYY and CDR2 QGS. The CDR3 runs 22 residues. Here the CDR3 reads CALGERVPAVLGDRGSGDKLIF. The CDR3 DNA sequence: TGTGCTCTTGGGGAACGCGTTCCTGCCGTACTGGGGGATAGAGGCTCGGGCGATAAACTCATCTTT.

Only a few counts were recorded for this clone. This chain connects TRDV1 to TRDJ1, with 11 positions matching TRDD3. CDR1 and CDR2 (germline): TSWWSYY, QGS. V lost 1 base, J lost 2 bases, and 12 bases stayed unmatched. The CDR3 sequence is 19 residues long. As DNA, the CDR3 is TGTGCTCTTGGGGAACAGCTACGGGCTGGGGGATACTTGACCGATAAACTCATCTTT. Its protein product is CALGEQLRAGGYLTDKLIF.

This clone was detected a few times. The V call is TRDV1, the J call TRDJ1, with 13 positions matching TRDD3. The CDR3 consists of 22 residues. With V trimmed by 5 bases and J by 7 bases, 28 bases remained unmatched. The germline gives CDR1 TSWWSYY, CDR2 QGS. The CDR3: CALGRIPHSILGDTVGSGKLIF. The CDR3 coding sequence is TGTGCTCTTGGGCGGATTCCTCATTCGATACTGGGGGATACGGTCGGGAGTGGTAAACTCATCTTT.

This clone has a handful of counts. One end of the junction varies from germline; a read error may be responsible. The chain employs TRDV2 and TRDJ3, with TRDD3 identical over 9 bases. The CDR3 loop spans 21 amino acids. Per the germline V gene, CDR1 is GEAIGNYY and CDR2 is EKD. The CDR3 loop is CACDTVWGIPPGSWDTQQMFF. CDR3 DNA: TGTGCCTGTGACACCGTCTGGGGGATCCCCCCCGGCTCCTGGGACACCCAACAGATGTTTTTC.

This chain uses TRDV1 with TRDJ1, with 8 bases aligning to TRDD3. Germline V gene lookup returns CDR1 TSWWSYY and CDR2 QGS. This CDR3 is built from 20 residues. Unmatched junction bases numbered 17, after V lost 2 bases and J lost 0 bases. This CDR3 reads CALGEDTGLLGGLYTDKLIF. The CDR3 DNA follows: TGTGCTCTTGGGGAAGACACTGGCCTACTGGGGGGTTTGTACACCGATAAACTCATCTTT.